A selection of T cell receptor beta chains follows, all from one sample in a study of cytomegalovirus exposure and HLA in healthy donors. Measured with immunoSEQ multiplex PCR; TCRdb has only the in-frame clones, and not every one. The repertoire holds some 70,000 clones, with approximately 70% as singletons. The sequenced sample was PBMCs. The receptor source for this set is a male donor in good health and CMV-seropositive. The CDR3 runs from the conserved cysteine through the conserved F or W. D genes are given only for firm matches. Rows may omit the clone size; those that give it use once, few, many or a size class.

J: TRBJ2-5
size: NA
V: TRBV6-5
D: NA
DNA: TGTGCCAGCAGTCGGGGGGAGACCCAGTACTTC
CDR3: CASSRGETQYF

J: TRBJ2-4
size: NA
V: TRBV2
D: NA
DNA: TGTGCCAGCAGTGAAGGGTTGCGAAACATTCAGTACTTC
CDR3: CASSEGLRNIQYF

J: TRBJ1-6
size: once
V: TRBV30
D: NA
DNA: TGTGCCTGCGGGGGAACTACGGCCAGATCACCCCTCCACTTT
CDR3: CACGGTTARSPLHF

J: TRBJ1-5
size: few
V: TRBV2
D: NA
DNA: TGTGCCAGCAGTGCTCCTGGGCAGGAGGGCCGTGATCAGCCCCAGCATTTT
CDR3: CASSAPGQEGRDQPQHF

J: TRBJ1-5
size: NA
V: TRBV6-5
D: NA
DNA: TGTGCCAGCCAGACCCGGGAGAATCAGCCCCAGCATTTT
CDR3: CASQTRENQPQHF

J: TRBJ2-1
size: once
V: TRBV9
D: NA
DNA: TGTGCCAGCAGGTCGGCGGGGCGGGACAATGAGCAGTTCTTC
CDR3: CASRSAGRDNEQFF

J: TRBJ1-5
size: NA
V: TRBV18
D: TRBD1
DNA: TGTGCCAGCTCACTCAACGACAGGGCAAGCAATCAGCCCCAGCATTTT
CDR3: CASSLNDRASNQPQHF

J: TRBJ1-5
size: once
V: TRBV2
D: NA
DNA: TGTGCCAGCACGGTCGGGGAGGGCAATCAGCCCCAGCATTTT
CDR3: CASTVGEGNQPQHF

J: TRBJ2-4
size: NA
V: TRBV7-9
D: NA
DNA: TGTGCCAGCAGCTTGGGACAAGGGGGAAACATTCAGTACTTC
CDR3: CASSLGQGGNIQYF

J: TRBJ2-7
size: NA
V: TRBV6-5
D: TRBD1
DNA: TGTGCCAGCAGTAGGGACAGGGGATACGAGCAGTACTTC
CDR3: CASSRDRGYEQYF

J: TRBJ2-7
size: NA
V: TRBV15
D: TRBD1
DNA: TGTGCCACCAGCAGAGACGGGACAGCGGCCTACGAGCAGTACTTC
CDR3: CATSRDGTAAYEQYF

J: TRBJ2-7
size: NA
V: TRBV7-8
D: TRBD1
DNA: TGTGCCAGCAGCCCCCGTGACAGGGGTGACGACGAGCAGTACTTC
CDR3: CASSPRDRGDDEQYF

J: TRBJ1-3
size: NA
V: TRBV7-9
D: NA
DNA: TGTGCCAGCAGCTCACAGGGTCCTGGAAACACCATATATTTT
CDR3: CASSSQGPGNTIYF

J: TRBJ1-1
size: NA
V: TRBV18
D: NA
DNA: TGTGCCAGCTCCAGCGGGGGGAACACTGAAGCTTTCTTT
CDR3: CASSSGGNTEAFF

J: TRBJ2-3
size: NA
V: TRBV14
D: NA
DNA: TGTGCCAGCAGCCAAGAGTATGTTAGCCATACGCAGTATTTT
CDR3: CASSQEYVSHTQYF

J: TRBJ1-2
size: NA
V: TRBV2
D: NA
DNA: TGTGCCAGCAGTGAGGGGGGGCAGTGGTATGGCTACACCTTC
CDR3: CASSEGGQWYGYTF